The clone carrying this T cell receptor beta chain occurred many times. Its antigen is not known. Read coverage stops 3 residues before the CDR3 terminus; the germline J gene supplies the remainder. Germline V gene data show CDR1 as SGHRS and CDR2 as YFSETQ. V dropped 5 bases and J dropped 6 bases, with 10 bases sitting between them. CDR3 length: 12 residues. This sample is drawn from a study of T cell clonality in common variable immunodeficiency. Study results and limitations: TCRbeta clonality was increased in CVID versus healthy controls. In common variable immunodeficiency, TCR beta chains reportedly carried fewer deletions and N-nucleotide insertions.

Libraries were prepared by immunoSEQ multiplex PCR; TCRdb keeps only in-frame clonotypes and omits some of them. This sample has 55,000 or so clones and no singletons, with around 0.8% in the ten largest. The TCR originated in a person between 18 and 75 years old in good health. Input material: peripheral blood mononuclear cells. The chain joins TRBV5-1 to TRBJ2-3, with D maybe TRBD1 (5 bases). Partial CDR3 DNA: TGCGCCAGCAGTCAAGGGGTGGATACG. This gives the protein CASSQGVDT. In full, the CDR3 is CASSQGVDTQYF.